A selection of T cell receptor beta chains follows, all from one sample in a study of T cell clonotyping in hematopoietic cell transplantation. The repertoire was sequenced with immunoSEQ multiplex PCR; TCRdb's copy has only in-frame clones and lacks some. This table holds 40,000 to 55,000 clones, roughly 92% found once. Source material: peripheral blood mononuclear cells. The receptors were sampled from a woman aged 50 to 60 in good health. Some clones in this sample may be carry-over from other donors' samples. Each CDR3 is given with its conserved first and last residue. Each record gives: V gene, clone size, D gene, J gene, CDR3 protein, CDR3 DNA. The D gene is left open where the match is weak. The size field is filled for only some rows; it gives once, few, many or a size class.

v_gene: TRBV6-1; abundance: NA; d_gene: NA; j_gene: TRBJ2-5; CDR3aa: CASSGAGVRETQYF; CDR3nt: TGTGCCAGCAGTGGGGCAGGAGTGCGGGAGACCCAGTACTTC
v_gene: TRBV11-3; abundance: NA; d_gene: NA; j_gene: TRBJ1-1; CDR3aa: CASSLVTGTEAFF; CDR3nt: TGTGCCAGCAGCTTAGTCACCGGCACTGAAGCTTTCTTT
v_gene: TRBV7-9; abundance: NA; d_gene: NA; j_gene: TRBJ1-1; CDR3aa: CASSSEAFF; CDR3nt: TGTGCCAGCAGCTCTGAAGCTTTCTTT
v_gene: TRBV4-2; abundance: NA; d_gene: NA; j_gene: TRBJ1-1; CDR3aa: CASSQDGTFNTEAFF; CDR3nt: TGTGCCAGCAGCCAAGACGGCACGTTCAACACTGAAGCTTTCTTT
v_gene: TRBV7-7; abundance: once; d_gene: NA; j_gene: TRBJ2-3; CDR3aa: CASPQTVTRDTQYF; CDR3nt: TGTGCCAGCCCCCAGACGGTGACGCGGGATACGCAGTATTTT
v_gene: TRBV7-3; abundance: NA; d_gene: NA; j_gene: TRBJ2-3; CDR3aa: CASNTGHGTGDTQYF; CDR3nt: TGTGCCAGTAACACGGGACACGGTACAGGAGATACGCAGTATTTT
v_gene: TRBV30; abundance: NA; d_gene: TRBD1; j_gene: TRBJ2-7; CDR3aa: CAWTGTDTYEQYF; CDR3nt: TGTGCCTGGACCGGGACAGACACCTACGAGCAGTACTTC
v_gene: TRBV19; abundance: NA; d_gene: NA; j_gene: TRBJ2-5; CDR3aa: CASSTRTNEETQYF; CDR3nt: TGTGCCAGTAGTACGAGGACTAATGAAGAGACCCAGTACTTC
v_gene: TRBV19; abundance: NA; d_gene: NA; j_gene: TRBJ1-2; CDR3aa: CASGPRESYGYTF; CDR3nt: TGTGCCAGTGGTCCCCGAGAGAGCTATGGCTACACCTTC
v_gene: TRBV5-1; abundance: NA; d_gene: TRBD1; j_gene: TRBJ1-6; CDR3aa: CASSLGLQGADSPLHF; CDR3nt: TGCGCCAGCAGCTTGGGGCTCCAGGGGGCTGATTCACCCCTCCACTTT
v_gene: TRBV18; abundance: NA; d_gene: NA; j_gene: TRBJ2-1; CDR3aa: CASCQPGLEQFF; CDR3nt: TGTGCCAGCTGCCAGCCGGGATTAGAGCAGTTCTTC